Shown below are 10 T cell receptor beta chains from a single sample sequenced in a study of Graves' ophthalmopathy and Graves' hyperthyroidism. Investigators amplified TCR beta CDR3 regions from RNA transcripts. HTBI primers served in a first-round RT-PCR, which a second-round multiplex PCR followed. Each CDR3 protein gets one entry after TCRdb re-called the multiplex PCR reads with MiXCR. Of a few hundred thousand distinct CDR3 sequences listed, 39% are singletons. Material: peripheral blood or thyroid tissue (not recorded which). These receptors were obtained from an adult man with Graves' hyperthyroidism.

This clonotype occurred once. The genes are TRBV20-1 and TRBJ2-7; 7 positions match TRBD2. This CDR3 is 13 amino acids long. The germline CDR1 and CDR2 sequences are DFQATT and SNEGSKA (reference sequence). With V trimmed by 6 bases and J by 5 bases, 10 bases remained unmatched. CDR3 protein: CSALEGRANEQYF. The CDR3 nucleotides read TGCAGTGCCCTCGAAGGGAGGGCGAACGAGCAGTACTTC.

V is TRBV2 and J is TRBJ2-3; 8 bases are a match to TRBD1. Trimming removed 6 bases from V and 0 bases from J; junction bases left unmatched: 2. Germline CDR1 is SNHLY and CDR2 is FYNNEI. This CDR3 contains 14 residues. CDR3 sequence reads: CASRNRGSTDTQYF. The DNA of the CDR3 is TGTGCCAGCAGAAACAGGGGGAGCACAGATACGCAGTATTTT.

The rearrangement joins TRBV2 to TRBJ2-5; unclear D gene. With 7 bases removed from V and 1 base from J, the gap between germline ends came to 16 bases. Looked up from germline, CDR1 is SNHLY and CDR2 is FYNNEI. The CDR3 runs 15 residues. CDR3 region: CASTGYRAVQETQYF. The CDR3 DNA sequence: TGTGCCAGCACCGGTTATCGGGCAGTCCAAGAGACCCAGTACTTC.

This clonotype was counted many times. The chain uses TRBV10-2 and TRBJ2-7, with TRBD1 matching over 8 bases. This CDR3 is 15 amino acids long. The germline CDR1 and CDR2 sequences are WSHSY and SAAADI. The ends lost 6 bases at V and 2 bases at J; junction bases unmatched: 9. As DNA, the CDR3 is TGCGCCAGCAGCGCCCGAGACAGGGGACCCTACGAGCAGTACTTC. Its protein is CASSARDRGPYEQYF.

Details on this clonotype: One base away lies a much larger clone, so this may be a sequencing read error. This is likely a read error, given that the CDR3 carries no conserved phenylalanine or tryptophan at its end. The V call is TRBV7-8, the J call TRBJ1-6; 7 positions match TRBD1. Germline V CDR1 and CDR2: SGHVS, FQNEAQ. J gave up 0 bases and V 2 bases, and 10 bases lay outside the gene matches. The CDR3 is 19 amino acids. The CDR3 loop reads CASSLSLTRGSSYNSPLHL. The DNA of the CDR3 is TGTGCCAGCAGCTTATCGCTGACCAGGGGGAGCTCCTATAATTCACCCCTCCACCTT.

This clonotype was counted a single time. This rearrangement joins TRBV20-1 to TRBJ1-1; D is possibly TRBD1 (6 bases). V was trimmed by 7 bases and J by 7 bases, leaving 25 bases between them. Germline values: CDR1 DFQATT, CDR2 SNEGSKA (reference sequence). The CDR3 runs to 15 residues. CDR3 sequence (DNA): TGCAGTGGCCCAAGAGGGGGACATGACTCGGGTGAAGCTTTCTTT. Its translation: CSGPRGGHDSGEAFF.

This clonotype was counted a few times. The chain is built from TRBV29-1 and TRBJ2-3, with D tentatively TRBD1 (6 bases). Germline CDR1 SQVTM, CDR2 ANQGSEA. V lost 6 bases, J lost 2 bases, and 15 bases lay in between. The CDR3 runs 14 residues. CDR3 coding DNA: TGCAGCGTAGGCCGGGACACTTTCACAGATACGCAGTATTTT. Translating gives CSVGRDTFTDTQYF.

Note on this clonotype: A single base separates this from a much larger clone, so it may be a read error. The chain couples TRBV29-1 to TRBJ2-2; D remains ambiguous. The CDR3 totals 10 residues. Between the trimmed V and J ends, which lost 3 bases and 6 bases, there was a span of 2 bases. Looked up from germline, CDR1 is SQVTM and CDR2 is ANQGSEA. CDR3 amino acids: CSVEPGELFF. CDR3 nucleotide sequence: TGCAGCGTTGAGCCCGGGGAGCTGTTTTTT.

This clonotype came up a few times. V and J are TRBV7-9 and TRBJ2-7; 8 nucleotides match TRBD1. This CDR3 is 14 amino acids long. The germline V gene encodes CDR1 SEHNR and CDR2 FQNEAQ (reference sequence). V dropped 6 bases and J dropped 3; count of bases not matched to a gene: 7. This chain's CDR3 is CASSQQGGGYEQYF. The CDR3 DNA follows: TGTGCCAGCAGTCAACAGGGGGGAGGCTACGAGCAGTACTTC.

Details on this clonotype: The conserved phenylalanine or tryptophan normally closing the CDR3 is absent here, so this likely arose from a read error. The limits of the CDR3 on the DNA are not certain, so only TCRdb's listed CDR3 is given. This rearrangement joins TRBV20-1 to TRBJ2-7. CDR1 and CDR2 (germline): DFQATT, SNEGSKA (reference sequence). The CDR3 has 8 residues if both end residues are counted. The CDR3 sequence: CSARDYPP.